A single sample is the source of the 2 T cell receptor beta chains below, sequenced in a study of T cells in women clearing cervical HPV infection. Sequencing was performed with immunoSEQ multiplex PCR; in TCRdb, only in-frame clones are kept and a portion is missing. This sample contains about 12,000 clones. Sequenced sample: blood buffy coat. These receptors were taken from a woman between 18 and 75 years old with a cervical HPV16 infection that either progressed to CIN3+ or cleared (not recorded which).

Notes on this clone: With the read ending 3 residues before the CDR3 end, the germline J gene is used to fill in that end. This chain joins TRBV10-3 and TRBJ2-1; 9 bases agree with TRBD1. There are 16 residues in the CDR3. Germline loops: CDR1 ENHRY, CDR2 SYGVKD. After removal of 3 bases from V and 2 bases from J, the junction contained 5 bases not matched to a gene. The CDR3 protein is CAISDSGTGTYNEQFF. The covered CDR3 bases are TGTGCCATCAGTGATTCCGGGACAGGGACCTACAATGAG.

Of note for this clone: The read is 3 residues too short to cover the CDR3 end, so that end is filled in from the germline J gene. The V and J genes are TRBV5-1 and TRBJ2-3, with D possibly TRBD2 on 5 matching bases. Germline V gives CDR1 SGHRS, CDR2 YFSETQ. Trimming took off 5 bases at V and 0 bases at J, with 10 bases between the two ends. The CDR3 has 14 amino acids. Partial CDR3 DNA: TGCGCCAGCAGGCAAGCGGTTAGCACAGATACG. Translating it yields CASRQAVSTDT. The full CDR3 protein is CASRQAVSTDTQYF.